Following are 3 T cell receptor beta chains from one sample sequenced in a study of blood T cell repertoires in COVID-19. The method was immunoSEQ multiplex PCR; TCRdb's version includes in-frame clones alone and lacks a portion of them. This repertoire shows around 32,000 clones, approximately 86% found once; its top ten account for about 5.5%. The specimen was peripheral blood. These TCRs come from a woman of 80 years or more with active or convalescent COVID-19.

The genes are TRBV4-2 and TRBJ1-2; D is possibly TRBD1 (6 bases). With 0 bases removed from V and 2 bases from J, the gap between germline ends came to 10 bases. This CDR3 has 15 residues. Germline CDR1 and CDR2: LGHNA and YNFKEQ. The CDR3 DNA reads as TGTGCCAGCAGCCAAGAGGGGGCGGCGAACTATGGCTACACCTTC. Protein: CASSQEGAANYGYTF.

The chain links TRBV6-5 to TRBJ1-2; D perhaps matches TRBD1 (6 bases). Trimming removed 0 bases from V and 0 bases from J, with 8 bases in between. This CDR3 has 15 amino acids. From germline, CDR1 is MNHEY and CDR2 SVGAGI. The DNA of the CDR3 is TGTGCCAGCAGTTACTCGGGGGCCCCTAACTATGGCTACACCTTC. It encodes CASSYSGAPNYGYTF.

To note about this clone: The sample carries other DNA sequences with the same CDR3. The chain carries TRBV5-1 and TRBJ2-1, with D perhaps matching TRBD2 (5 bases). The CDR3 extends over 15 amino acids. V gave up 0 bases and J gave up 0 bases, with 7 bases separating them. Germline-derived CDR1 and CDR2 are SGHRS and YFSETQ. The DNA of the CDR3 is TGCGCCAGCAGCTTGGGAGGGAGCTCCTACAATGAGCAGTTCTTC. It specifies CASSLGGSSYNEQFF. Together with reference TRBV5-1 and TRBJ2-1, the CDR3 gives the full variable domain: KAGVTQTPRYLIKTRGQQVTLSCSPISGHRSVSWYQQTPGQGLQFLFEYFSETQRNKGNFPGRFSGRQFSNSRSEMNVSTLELGDSALYLCASSLGGSSYNEQFFGPGTRLTVL.